The rows below give T cell receptor beta chains drawn from one sample of a study of OX40 agonist ivuxolimab in advanced cancers. Profiled with immunoSEQ multiplex PCR; TCRdb holds only in-frame clones, not every one. The sample contains roughly 48,000 clones, approximately 86% of which appear only once. The specimen was CD4+ or CD8+ T cells sorted from blood, collected in a trial of the OX40 agonist ivuxolimab. The receptors shown here come from an adult with an advanced solid tumor such as melanoma, head and neck, liver or kidney cancer. Both conserved end residues are part of each CDR3. Each record gives: CDR3 DNA, CDR3 protein, J gene, V gene, clone size, D gene. The D gene is left open where the match is weak. Size is omitted from some rows. Given values are once, few, many or a class for expanded clones.

TGTGCCAGCAGTTACTCCCGGGTCCTCTCAGGGCAGTTCTTC,CASSYSRVLSGQFF,TRBJ2-1,TRBV6-5,NA,NA
TGTGCCAGTGGACAGGGGAGGAGGGCAGATACGCAGTATTTT,CASGQGRRADTQYF,TRBJ2-3,TRBV6-6,NA,TRBD1
TGTGCCAGCGGGACCTTTAATGAAAAACTGTTTTTT,CASGTFNEKLFF,TRBJ1-4,TRBV28,NA,NA
TGTGCCAGCAGCCAACTGCGGGGGTCGGGGAATGAAAAACTGTTTTTT,CASSQLRGSGNEKLFF,TRBJ1-4,TRBV14,NA,NA
TGTGCCTGGAAGCGAAGTCGGGGGACAGATACGCAGTATTTT,CAWKRSRGTDTQYF,TRBJ2-3,TRBV30,NA,NA
TGTGCCAGCAGTCGGGGACAGACCTATGGCTACACCTTC,CASSRGQTYGYTF,TRBJ1-2,TRBV2,once,TRBD1
TGTGCCAGCAGCCCCAGGGAGACTGAAGCTTTCTTT,CASSPRETEAFF,TRBJ1-1,TRBV9,few,NA
TGTGCCAGCAGCGTAACTAGCCAGTCATACAATGAGCAGTTCTTC,CASSVTSQSYNEQFF,TRBJ2-1,TRBV9,NA,NA
TGTGCCAGCTGGGGCACTGAAGCTTTCTTT,CASWGTEAFF,TRBJ1-1,TRBV25-1,NA,NA
TGTGCCAGTAGTATGGTACTAGGTTGGGATTCACCCCTCCACTTT,CASSMVLGWDSPLHF,TRBJ1-6,TRBV19,NA,NA
TGTGCCAGCAGCCAAGAACCAGCGGGGGACCAAGAGACCCAGTACTTC,CASSQEPAGDQETQYF,TRBJ2-5,TRBV4-2,NA,TRBD2
TGTGCCTGGAATTCCCGCGGGACGGGGAAAAACATTCAGTACTTC,CAWNSRGTGKNIQYF,TRBJ2-4,TRBV30,NA,NA
TGTGCCAGCAGCTACCGGACAGGCCGGGGCACAGATACGCAGTATTTT,CASSYRTGRGTDTQYF,TRBJ2-3,TRBV14,NA,TRBD1
TGTGCCAGTAGTATAGATATAGAGGGGAATGAGCAGTTCTTC,CASSIDIEGNEQFF,TRBJ2-1,TRBV19,once,NA
TGTGCCAGCAGCTTCGGGGACAGGTCCAGCGAGCAGTACTTC,CASSFGDRSSEQYF,TRBJ2-7,TRBV7-9,NA,TRBD1
TGTGCCATCAGTAGGGGGACTAGCGGAACCTACGAGCAGCACTTC,CAISRGTSGTYEQHF,TRBJ2-7,TRBV10-3,once,TRBD2
TGTGCCAGCAGCTTAGCGGGGAGGGAGCCCAATGAGCAGTTCTTC,CASSLAGREPNEQFF,TRBJ2-1,TRBV11-1,NA,TRBD2
TGTGCCAGCAGCCGTAGGGGGTTAGGGACAGATACGCAGTATTTT,CASSRRGLGTDTQYF,TRBJ2-3,TRBV5-4,NA,NA
TGTGCCAGCAGCCAGACTAACCTATGGGGCGGATCGAAAGAGACCCAGTACTTC,CASSQTNLWGGSKETQYF,TRBJ2-5,TRBV7-8,NA,NA
TGTGCCAGCAGCAAAGTTATGACGTCGGCGGCCCGGTTTATTGAAAGGGAGACCCAGTACTTC,CASSKVMTSAARFIERETQYF,TRBJ2-5,TRBV21-1,NA,NA
TGTGCCAGCAGCAGACCAGGGGGGTTCGATGGCTACACCTTC,CASSRPGGFDGYTF,TRBJ1-2,TRBV7-2,NA,TRBD1
TGTGCCAGCAGCCACCCTGGAGTGAACACTGAAGCTTTCTTT,CASSHPGVNTEAFF,TRBJ1-1,TRBV6-5,NA,NA
TGCGCCAGCAGCCTACCCGGAAGTAACTATGGCTACACCTTC,CASSLPGSNYGYTF,TRBJ1-2,TRBV4-1,NA,NA
TGTGCCAGCAGCTTGAGTATTAGAAGCACAGATACGCAGTATTTT,CASSLSIRSTDTQYF,TRBJ2-3,TRBV5-4,NA,NA
TGTGCCAGCAGCTTGGGGCCTACTGAAGCTTTCTTT,CASSLGPTEAFF,TRBJ1-1,TRBV5-4,few,NA
TGTGCCAGCATCACGTCGAGGGACGGCGGCTATGGCTACACCTTC,CASITSRDGGYGYTF,TRBJ1-2,TRBV5-5,NA,NA
TGTGCCAGCAGCTCGACAGGGCGGAAAGAGACCCAGTACTTC,CASSSTGRKETQYF,TRBJ2-5,TRBV11-2,NA,TRBD1
TGTGCCAGCAGTTACACAGGGGGTCCCCGGGGCTACACCTTC,CASSYTGGPRGYTF,TRBJ1-2,TRBV6-5,NA,TRBD1
TGTGCCAGCAGCTACGGGGGGGCTGGGCAAGAGACCCAGTACTTC,CASSYGGAGQETQYF,TRBJ2-5,TRBV7-2,NA,TRBD2
TGTGCCAGTAGTCTCGCGGGGCGGGGACCTCTAGATACGCAGTATTTT,CASSLAGRGPLDTQYF,TRBJ2-3,TRBV19,NA,NA
TGTGCCAGTAGTCCCATCCGGGACCTGGGGGCCCAGCATTTT,CASSPIRDLGAQHF,TRBJ1-5,TRBV19,NA,NA
TGTGCCAGCACTGCCGGGACTAGCGAGACCGGGGAGCTGTTTTTT,CASTAGTSETGELFF,TRBJ2-2,TRBV7-9,NA,TRBD2
TGTGCCAGCAGCTTGGCTACCTTAAGCAATCAGCCCCAGCATTTT,CASSLATLSNQPQHF,TRBJ1-5,TRBV5-4,NA,NA
TGTGCCAGCAGTCTAGGCGGGCCTAAAGGCGAGCAGTACTTC,CASSLGGPKGEQYF,TRBJ2-7,TRBV7-9,few,NA
TGTGCCAGCAGCGTAGGAGTCGGAGGGGGGGCGGACTATGGCTACACCTTC,CASSVGVGGGADYGYTF,TRBJ1-2,TRBV9,NA,NA
TGTGCCAGCAGGCAGACAGGGCTTTTGTTCACTGAAGCTTTCTTT,CASRQTGLLFTEAFF,TRBJ1-1,TRBV6-5,NA,TRBD1
TGTGCCAGCAGTTACAACAGGGCCGGTAACACCATATATTTT,CASSYNRAGNTIYF,TRBJ1-3,TRBV5-4,NA,NA
TGTGCCAGCAGCCCGGGACCGAACACTGAAGCTTTCTTT,CASSPGPNTEAFF,TRBJ1-1,TRBV7-2,NA,NA
TGTGCCAGCAGCGTGACAGGGACGTATGGCTACACCTTC,CASSVTGTYGYTF,TRBJ1-2,TRBV9,NA,TRBD1
TGTGCCAGTAGCCTTCAGGGGACCACAGATACGCAGTATTTT,CASSLQGTTDTQYF,TRBJ2-3,TRBV19,NA,NA
TGTGCCATCAGTGAGTCGATGTTATCAGGGCCAGATACGCAGTATTTT,CAISESMLSGPDTQYF,TRBJ2-3,TRBV10-3,NA,NA
TGTGCCAGCAGCCCTTACGGGCTGGAGCAGTACTTC,CASSPYGLEQYF,TRBJ2-7,TRBV7-8,NA,NA
TGCGCCAGCAGCCAAACTGGGACAGAAGAGACCCAGTACTTC,CASSQTGTEETQYF,TRBJ2-5,TRBV4-1,NA,TRBD1
TGTGCCAGCAGTGAGGGCCTTGGGAAGAATGAGCAGTTCTTC,CASSEGLGKNEQFF,TRBJ2-1,TRBV2,NA,NA
TGTGCCAGCAGTGAAGCAGGGGCCTCCTATAATTCACCCCTCCACTTT,CASSEAGASYNSPLHF,TRBJ1-6,TRBV25-1,once,NA
TGTGCCAGCAGGTTGGGCGGGGGGGCCTCAGATACGCAGTATTTT,CASRLGGGASDTQYF,TRBJ2-3,TRBV13,NA,TRBD2
TGTGCCAGCAGCTTAGACCGCAGCTCCTATAATTCACCCCTCCACTTT,CASSLDRSSYNSPLHF,TRBJ1-6,TRBV11-2,NA,NA
TGTGCCAGCAGTATGGGACTAGTAGCCAAAAACATTCAGTACTTC,CASSMGLVAKNIQYF,TRBJ2-4,TRBV2,NA,TRBD2
TGTGCCAGCAGCCGCGGACAGAACACTGAAGCTTTCTTT,CASSRGQNTEAFF,TRBJ1-1,TRBV7-2,NA,NA
TGTGCCAGCAGCTTGACAGGGGTGGCCGGGGAGCTGTTTTTT,CASSLTGVAGELFF,TRBJ2-2,TRBV7-8,NA,TRBD1
TGCGCCAGCAGCTTTTTTCTCGGAAACACCATATATTTT,CASSFFLGNTIYF,TRBJ1-3,TRBV5-1,NA,NA
TGTGCCAGCAGTACCGGGACAGGGATCAGCACAGATACGCAGTATTTT,CASSTGTGISTDTQYF,TRBJ2-3,TRBV2,NA,TRBD1
TGTGCCAGCAGCTCGCCCCAGGGCTCCAACACCGGGGAGCTGTTTTTT,CASSSPQGSNTGELFF,TRBJ2-2,TRBV7-2,NA,NA